This T cell receptor beta chain appears in the sequencing data of a study of T-cell reconstitution after alpha-beta-depleted transplantation in children. Details on this clonotype: Its antigen remains unknown.

Germline V gene lookup returns CDR1 MDHEN and CDR2 SYDVKM. The V gene lost 2 bases and the J gene lost 5 bases, with 9 bases spanning the gap. The CDR3 consists of 13 residues. General study findings and limits: Several hundred rapidly expanded clones from non-depleted graft cells reportedly supplied alpha-beta T cells about two months post-transplant. At one year after transplant, newly produced T cells mostly accounted for T-cell counts and diversity.

TCRbeta library preparation incorporated unique molecular identifiers. TCRdb recomputed calls from the PCR reads with MiXCR, one row per CDR3 protein. The table includes approximately 1,000,000 distinct CDR3 sequences, about 29% detected once. The sample was PBMCs, mostly from graft donor cells, taken 360 days after TCRalphabeta/CD19-depleted stem cell transplant. The receptor was derived from a boy in the first two years of life who had a stem cell transplant for SCID, so the T cells may come from the graft donor. V is TRBV28 and J is TRBJ1-1; possible D gene TRBD1, 5 bases. The CDR3 reads CASSLGDVTEAFF. The CDR3 coding sequence is TGTGCCAGCAGTTTAGGGGACGTAACTGAAGCTTTCTTT.